In this sample, the clone carrying this T cell receptor (beta chain) turned up a few times. This sample is drawn from a study of beta chain features in type 1 diabetes. CD45RO/CCR7/CD25/CD127/CD95/CD27 separated CD4+ naive, central memory, regulatory and stem cell-like memory cells by sorting. Expressed TCRB transcripts were sequenced because the isolated RNA had all been reverse transcribed beforehand. Method: immunoSEQ multiplex PCR; TCRdb's copy keeps in-frame clones and lacks some. The sample records roughly 610,000 clones, about 14% being singletons. The CDR3 sequence is 14 residues long. The germline gives CDR1 GTSNPN, CDR2 SVGIG (reference sequence). Losses at the gene ends were 1 base for V and 7 bases for J; bases not matched to a gene: 4.

The sequencing input was naive CD4+ T cells from blood. This receptor was identified in a young man in good health. The V and J genes are TRBV30 and TRBJ1-5; 10 bases align to TRBD1. The CDR3 DNA sequence: TGTGCCTGGAGTGAAGGACAGGGGGGCCAGCCCCAGCATTTT. Translated: CAWSEGQGGQPQHF. Full variable domain (outside the CDR3, taken from reference TRBV30 and TRBJ1-5): SQTIHQWPATLVQPVGSPLSLECTVEGTSNPNLYWYRQAAGRGLQLLFYSVGIGQISSEVPQNLSASRPQDRQFILSSKKLLLSDSGFYLCAWSEGQGGQPQHFGDGTRLSIL.